The present entry profiles one TCR beta chain with its context. Its antigen remains unknown. This sample is part of a study of T cell responses to AZD1222 COVID-19 vaccine. In the study overall: Analysis merged second doses at about 4 or about 12 weeks. Broader study findings: Variant regions that are unmutated are reportedly the target of nearly half of spike-specific TCRs.

Clones were sequenced by immunoSEQ multiplex PCR, and TCRdb holds only the in-frame ones, with some missing. This table has some 120,000 clones, 91% appearing once. The CDR3 runs to 15 residues. Germline trimming cut 5 bases from V and 3 bases from J; bases unmatched to any gene: 6. The germline CDR1 and CDR2 sequences are SGHNT and YENEEA. Sequenced here: peripheral blood, sampled on day 0 of AZD1222 vaccination. The chain carries TRBV11-3 and TRBJ2-7; 11 nucleotides align to TRBD2. The receptor was derived from an adult in good health. The CDR3 protein is CASSVSGTSGYEQYF. CDR3 in DNA: TGTGCCAGCAGCGTCTCCGGGACTAGCGGCTACGAGCAGTACTTC.